The subject of this entry is one T cell receptor beta chain. Its antigen is undetermined. The data derive from a study of naive and memory T cell subsets. Looked up from germline, CDR1 is SGHAT and CDR2 is FQNNGV. The ends were cut back, 1 base at V and 3 bases at J, with 9 bases in the middle. CDR3 length: 15 residues. Two oligonucleotides, mixed equimolar, formed the beta constant-region primer covering TRBC1 and TRBC2. Nested alpha and beta constant-region primers with the SP2 primer drove four PCR rounds on ligated cDNA. TCRdb independently ran MiXCR on the UMI-ligation and nested PCR reads; one entry per CDR3 protein. The table has 150,000 or so distinct CDR3 sequences, about 20% seen once. Cells stained for CD3, CD4, CD8, CD45RA, CD27 and viability were sorted into four CD45RA/CD27 subsets. Study-level results: Naive repertoires, especially CD8, held a few larger clonotypes, possibly memory cells re-expressing CD45RA. No ground truth validated the naive and memory repertoire findings.

This receptor was obtained from a human donor in good health. This rearrangement joins TRBV11-2 to TRBJ2-2, with no clear D. Input material: naive CD4+ T cells from blood. The CDR3 loop is CASSLGHSYTGELFF. CDR3 sequence (DNA): TGTGCCAGCAGCTTAGGACACTCTTACACCGGGGAGCTGTTTTTT.